This T cell receptor beta chain was sequenced for a study of blood T cell repertoires in COVID-19. Some clones are missing from TCRdb's copy, which holds only in-frame ones; the method was immunoSEQ multiplex PCR. The sample holds some 130,000 clones, around nine tenths seen once. Trimming took off 6 bases at V and 0 bases at J, with 11 bases between the two ends. The CDR3 contains 14 residues. Germline values: CDR1 SGHRS, CDR2 YFSETQ. This TCR was sampled from a man in his 60s with COVID-19, enrolled during active disease. Sequenced sample: peripheral blood. The chain is built from TRBV5-1 and TRBJ2-3, with D possibly matching TRBD2 (6 bases). DNA of the CDR3: TGCGCCAGCATGACTAGACCTAGCACAGATACGCAGTATTTT. Translation: CASMTRPSTDTQYF.